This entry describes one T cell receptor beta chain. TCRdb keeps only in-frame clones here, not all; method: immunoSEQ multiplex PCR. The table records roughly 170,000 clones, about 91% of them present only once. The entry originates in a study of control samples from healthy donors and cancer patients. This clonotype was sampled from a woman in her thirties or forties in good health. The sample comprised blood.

DNA for the CDR3: TGCGCCAGCAGCCAAGGGGCAGTCTTAAACACCATATATTTT. This encodes CASSQGAVLNTIYF. The V and J genes are TRBV4-1 and TRBJ1-3; D unresolved. V was pared by 1 base and J by 6 bases, with 10 bases between. Germline V lookup: CDR1 MGHRA, CDR2 YSYEKL. The CDR3 runs to 14 residues.